The clone carrying this TCR beta chain was counted ten times or more. This entry belongs to a study of human T cells and chemical hapten exposure. This sample's time point: patch test 2, 6 weeks after DPC sensitization. Treatment noted: therapeutic diphenylcyclopropenone sensitization with weekly scalp DPC. TCRdb redid the calling of the RACE reads with MiXCR, one entry per CDR3 protein. The sample has approximately 120,000 distinct CDR3 sequences; roughly a tenth are singletons. The CDR3 extends over 16 amino acids. CDR1 MNHEY and CDR2 SVGEGT come from the germline V gene. The ends were cut back, 5 bases at V and 2 bases at J, with 19 bases in the middle.

This sequence was found in a middle-aged woman with alopecia areata. Some clones in this sample may be carry-over from other donors' samples. The sequences come from whole blood, collected in connection with sensitization to the hapten diphenylcyclopropenone (DPC). The chain links TRBV6-2 or TRBV6-3 to TRBJ2-7; weak D call: TRBD2 (6 bases). This chain's CDR3 is CASSRAAGLWAYEQYF. CDR3 DNA sequence: TGTGCCAGCAGTCGAGCCGCGGGGTTGTGGGCCTACGAGCAGTACTTC.